Listed below are T cell receptor beta chains from one sample, sequenced in a study of blood T cells in healthy people across ages. TCRdb re-derived calls from the 5' RACE reads in MiXCR, one entry per CDR3 protein. The table records about 1.6 million distinct CDR3 sequences, about 31% of them present only once. Sequencing was performed on blood. The receptors here all came from a woman in her 30s in good health. Both conserved end residues are trimmed from each CDR3. The D gene is left open where the match is weak.

D | V | CDR3
TRBD2 | TRBV20-1 | SARPRTSGAQETQY
. | TRBV20-1 | SARDRVRGYNSPLH
. | TRBV6-1 | ASSENMGETQY
. | TRBV12-5 | ASGLVGGGTNNEQF
. | TRBV7-2 | ASSSRQASTDTQY
. | TRBV5-1 | ASTWAHTSNSYNEQF
TRBD2 | TRBV7-2 | ASSLVTSGQQETQY
. | TRBV5-1 | ASSLGSRGETQY
. | TRBV6-5 | ASSSWVVNSPLH
. | TRBV2 | ASSDSTGVEGYT
. | TRBV20-1 | SASPREGVTQY
. | TRBV7-2 | ASRSGRANTEAF
. | TRBV5-1 | ASSPPGEEQY
TRBD1 | TRBV7-2 | ASSQGARTEETQY
. | TRBV12-5 | ATTPGAGTEAF
TRBD2 | TRBV30 | AWMGLAGANQETQY
. | TRBV5-1 | ASSLGTRHNEQF
. | TRBV7-3 | ASSSPLDGEQF
. | TRBV7-9 | ASSLRGRRGGYT
TRBD2 | TRBV2 | ASSASGRGDEQF
TRBD2 | TRBV2 | ASRTSGPQQY
. | TRBV30 | AWSAMVEQY
. | TRBV29-1 | SAQGGQLTGELF
TRBD1 | TRBV29-1 | SVEKGQGATEAF
. | TRBV9 | ASSGGQPNEQF
TRBD1 | TRBV7-2 | ASSPYRGSTDTQY
. | TRBV7-9 | ASSFGLVYGYT
. | TRBV3-1 | ASSPKRRDFNEQF
TRBD2 | TRBV6-1 | ASSPNLGAGGPSNEQF